A single sample gave rise to the 23 T cell receptor beta chains below, sequenced in a study of T and B cells in COVID-19 patients. BIOMED2 TRB-A/B primer pools were used in multiplex TRB PCR. TCRdb re-analysed the multiplex PCR reads in MiXCR, keeping a single row per CDR3 protein. The sample comprises around 25,000 distinct CDR3 sequences, over 25% of which are singletons, and about 1.5% rests with the top ten. TRB was amplified from around 250-460 ng of blood genomic DNA. The sequenced material came from blood. The receptors stem from a human donor who had recovered from COVID-19.

The sample holds a few counts of this clonotype. CDR3 sequence reads: CASSLARDDNEQFF. The CDR3 nucleotides read TGTGCCAGCAGCTTAGCGCGAGACGACAATGAGCAGTTCTTC. The chain has TRBV7-9 and TRBJ2-1, with D unresolved. The V end lost 0 bases, the J end lost 5 bases, and 8 bases lay between the germline ends. This CDR3 is built from 14 residues. Germline V CDR1 and CDR2: SEHNR, FQNEAQ (reference sequence).

V usage is TRBV6-1 and J usage is TRBJ1-4; D may be TRBD1 (5 bases). This CDR3 is built from 15 residues. Per the germline V gene, CDR1 is MNHNS and CDR2 is SASEGT. Trimming left V 6 bases short and J 1 base short, with 12 bases between. The CDR3 is CASSVNGGTNEKLFF. CDR3 DNA: TGTGCCAGCAGCGTAAACGGGGGAACTAATGAAAAACTGTTTTTT.

This clonotype came up a few times. The rearrangement uses TRBV24-1 and TRBJ2-3; D remains unclear. Per the germline V gene, CDR1 is KGHDR and CDR2 is SFDVKD. CDR3 length: 11 residues. V shed 5 bases and J shed 5 bases, with 4 bases lying between them. Here the CDR3 reads CATSGGDTQYF. In nucleotides, the CDR3 is TGTGCCACCAGTGGGGGAGATACGCAGTATTTT.

This clonotype was observed a few times. This chain uses TRBV6-5 with TRBJ1-5, with D unresolved. Trimming cost V 7 bases and J 3 bases, with 10 bases left between them. The length of the CDR3 is 13 residues. Germline values: CDR1 MNHEY, CDR2 SVGAGI. This CDR3 is CASKGRNNQPQHF. CDR3 sequence (DNA): TGTGCCAGCAAAGGCAGAAACAATCAGCCCCAGCATTTT.

J is TRBJ1-5 and V is TRBV4-3; 8 nucleotides align to TRBD1. Looked up from germline, CDR1 is LGHNA and CDR2 is YSLEER. V lost 4 bases and J lost 4; bases outside the gene matches: 9. The CDR3 consists of 16 residues. This chain's CDR3 is CASSPIDRGGNQPQHF. The CDR3 nucleotides are TGCGCCAGCAGCCCGATCGACAGGGGAGGGAATCAGCCCCAGCATTTT.

This chain connects TRBV6-5 to TRBJ1-4; possibly TRBD1 for D (5 bases). In germline, CDR1 is MNHEY, CDR2 SVGAGI. CDR3 length: 15 residues. Trimming took 5 bases from V and 6 from J, leaving 16 bases between them. The CDR3 sequence: CASSESTGGHEKLFF. The CDR3 region has the DNA TGTGCCAGCAGTGAGTCGACTGGGGGACATGAAAAACTGTTTTTT.

This chain links TRBV7-6 with TRBJ2-1; D not certain. V was pared by 1 base and J by 1 base, with 17 bases between. Per the germline V gene, CDR1 is SGHVS and CDR2 is FNYEAQ. The CDR3 runs 18 residues. This CDR3 is CASSLGGKDHPSYNEQFF. CDR3 sequence (DNA): TGTGCCAGCAGCTTAGGAGGCAAGGACCACCCTTCCTACAATGAGCAGTTCTTC.

This clonotype appeared many times. The chain uses TRBV6-2 or TRBV6-3 and TRBJ2-3; no clear D gene. Per germline, CDR1 MNHEY and CDR2 SVGEGT. Between the trimmed V and J ends, which lost 6 bases and 1 base, there was a span of 17 bases. The CDR3 is 16 amino acids. CDR3 coding DNA: TGTGCCAGCAGCCCCCGGGCCAGGTCGGGCACAGATACGCAGTATTTT. Its translation is CASSPRARSGTDTQYF.

V gene TRBV11-1 combines with J gene TRBJ2-1; 12 bases are a match to TRBD1. Trimming took 6 bases from V and 8 from J; bases not matched to a gene: 5. This CDR3 has 14 amino acids. Germline assignment: CDR1 SGHAT and CDR2 FQDESV (reference sequence). The CDR3 region has the DNA TGTGCCAGCAGTCAGGGACAGGGGGCCCATGAGCAGTTCTTC. Translated, it gives CASSQGQGAHEQFF.

V usage is TRBV19 and J usage is TRBJ1-1; D gene unclear. V was shortened by 5 bases and J by 0 bases, with 13 bases between the two germline ends. Germline V gene lookup returns CDR1 LNHDA and CDR2 SQIVND (reference sequence). The length of the CDR3 is 15 residues. The CDR3 DNA is TGTGCCAGTAGTTCGTCCGTGAACATGAACACTGAAGCTTTCTTT. This codes for CASSSSVNMNTEAFF. Variable domain in full (rest from reference TRBV19 and TRBJ1-1): DGGITQSPKYLFRKEGQNVTLSCEQNLNHDAMYWYRQDPGQGLRLIYYSQIVNDFQKGDIAEGYSVSREKKESFPLTVTSAQKNPTAFYLCASSSSVNMNTEAFFGQGTRLTVV.

Many counts were recorded for this clonotype. The CDR3 loop reads CAWALGTQNIQYF. The CDR3 region has the DNA TGTGCCTGGGCACTGGGGACCCAAAACATTCAGTACTTC. The chain has TRBV30 and TRBJ2-4, with D perhaps given as TRBD1 or TRBD2 (5 bases each). The CDR3 sequence is 13 residues long. The V end was cut by 5 bases, the J end by 5 bases, with 13 bases between. Germline CDR1 reads GTSNPN; CDR2 reads SVGIG (reference sequence).

The V gene is TRBV20-1, the J gene TRBJ2-7; weak D call: TRBD2 (5 bases). V was clipped by 4 bases and J by 5 bases, with 15 bases between them. Germline values: CDR1 DFQATT, CDR2 SNEGSKA (reference sequence). The CDR3 totals 13 residues. The CDR3 here is CSATGLGVNEQYF. CDR3 coding DNA: TGCAGTGCTACAGGACTTGGGGTAAACGAGCAGTACTTC.

This clonotype came up a few times. The CDR3 bases are TGTGCCAGCAGCTTGTCAGGGAATAACTATGGCTACACCTTC. It translates to CASSLSGNNYGYTF. This sequence joins TRBV5-4 and TRBJ1-2; a weak D match, TRBD1 (5 bases). CDR1 and CDR2 from the germline V gene are SGHNT and YYREEE (reference sequence). Trimming removed 1 base from V and 1 base from J, with 8 bases in between. The length of the CDR3 is 14 residues.

This sequence joins TRBV24-1 and TRBJ2-2, with no clear D. V lost 4 bases and J lost 3, with 2 bases in between. From germline, CDR1 is KGHDR and CDR2 SFDVKD. The CDR3 covers 12 residues. In DNA, the CDR3 is TGTGCCACCAGTGAACACACCGGGGAGCTGTTTTTT. Translated, it gives CATSEHTGELFF.

This chain joins TRBV13 and TRBJ2-7; no clear D. Trimming took 2 bases from V and 6 from J, leaving 8 bases between them. This CDR3 is built from 12 residues. Germline assignment: CDR1 PRHDT and CDR2 FYEKMQ (reference sequence). The CDR3 nucleotides read TGTGCCAGCAGCTTAAACCCCCCCGAGCAGTACTTC. Its translation: CASSLNPPEQYF. Full variable domain (missing parts from reference TRBV13 and TRBJ2-7): AAGVIQSPRHLIKEKRETATLKCYPIPRHDTVYWYQQGPGQDPQFLISFYEKMQSDKGSIPDRFSAQQFSDYHSELNMSSLELGDSALYFCASSLNPPEQYFGPGTRLTVT.

This clonotype was recorded many times. This chain connects TRBV10-3 to TRBJ2-7; possibly TRBD1 for D (6 bases). The V end was cut by 1 base, the J end by 7 bases, with 17 bases between. This CDR3 has 15 residues. Germline values: CDR1 ENHRY, CDR2 SYGVKD. CDR3 residues: CAISEYAGALEEQYF. In nucleotides, the CDR3 is TGTGCCATCAGTGAGTACGCAGGGGCGTTGGAAGAGCAGTACTTC.

A remark on this clonotype: A read error may be the cause here, since a much bigger clone is one base away. The rearrangement links TRBV29-1 to TRBJ2-7; D is possibly TRBD2 (5 bases). The V gene lost 8 bases and the J gene lost 3 bases, with 20 bases spanning the gap. The CDR3 extends over 14 amino acids. Germline V gives CDR1 SQVTM, CDR2 ANQGSEA. The CDR3 DNA is TGCAGCACCTCCAACGGGATCCCCCTCTACGAGCAGTACTTC. Its protein product is CSTSNGIPLYEQYF.

This clonotype was seen a few times. V usage is TRBV5-4 and J usage is TRBJ2-1; D remains unclear. Trimming pared 5 bases from V and 2 bases from J, leaving 14 bases between. Germline CDR1 and CDR2: SGHNT and YYREEE (reference sequence). The CDR3 covers 15 residues. CDR3 loop: CASSPDGIPYNEQFF. The DNA of the CDR3 is TGTGCCAGCAGTCCCGACGGAATACCCTACAATGAGCAGTTCTTC.

The chain combines TRBV7-2 with TRBJ2-7; 11 bases agree with TRBD2. Germline V gives CDR1 SGHTA, CDR2 FQGNSA. J gave up 5 bases and V 4 bases, and 7 bases lay outside the gene matches. This CDR3 comprises 15 residues. The CDR3 region has the DNA TGTGCCAGCAGCTCCATAGCGGGAGGGCCCCACGAGCAGTACTTC. It translates to CASSSIAGGPHEQYF.

This clonotype was seen only a few times. The chain links TRBV12-3 or TRBV12-4 to TRBJ2-1; a possible D gene is TRBD2 (7 bases). V dropped 3 bases and J dropped 4 bases, with 13 bases sitting between them. The CDR3 covers 15 residues. The CDR3 region is CASSFSAGAYNEQFF. The CDR3 DNA reads TGTGCCAGCAGTTTCTCGGCGGGGGCATACAATGAGCAGTTCTTC.

This clonotype is labeled as medium-sized. The chain is built from TRBV19 and TRBJ2-7; 10 bases line up with TRBD1. The CDR3 loop spans 14 amino acids. Germline V gene data show CDR1 as LNHDA and CDR2 as SQIVND (reference sequence). V was clipped by 3 bases and J by 6 bases; unmatched bases: 5. In DNA form, the CDR3 reads TGTGCCAGTAGTATCGGGACAGGGGTAGGCGAGCAGTACTTC. It encodes CASSIGTGVGEQYF.

The chain carries TRBV6-1 and TRBJ2-3; the D gene is possibly TRBD2 (6 bases). The CDR3 extends over 13 amino acids. Trimming cost V 0 bases and J 5 bases, with 6 bases left between them. The germline CDR1 and CDR2 sequences are MNHNS and SASEGT. The CDR3 DNA sequence: TGTGCCAGCAGTGAAGCCGGGGGAGATACGCAGTATTTT. Its translation is CASSEAGGDTQYF.

This clonotype was detected a few times. V is TRBV5-1 and J is TRBJ2-1; D perhaps matches TRBD2 (6 bases). The germline V and J ends were trimmed by 4 bases and 0 bases, with 14 bases remaining between them. Germline CDR1 SGHRS, CDR2 YFSETQ. The CDR3 covers 16 residues. CDR3 sequence: CASSPGIAVSYNEQFF. The CDR3 DNA sequence: TGCGCCAGCAGCCCCGGAATAGCGGTCTCCTACAATGAGCAGTTCTTC.